Sequencing of this TCR beta chain was carried out in a study of human CD8 memory T cell subsets (dated by TCRdb to 2018 to 2021). A note on the overall study: TCRbeta repertoires of stem-like (TSTEM), progenitor exhausted-like (TPEX) and effector memory CD8+ T cell subsets were compared to assess their clonal relationships. Six donors each provided TSTEM, TPEX and effector memory subsets, and TCRbeta repertoires were obtained from all six. What the work shows at the level of the full study, not this receptor alone: Only TCRbeta chains were sequenced, and repertoire comparisons rested on five or six donors tested with paired t-tests and Bonferroni correction. Based on Chao1 estimates, TSTEM subsets appeared to have greater repertoire diversity than TPEX subsets, which could potentially reflect a broader range of specificities. Similarly high normalized Shannon-Wiener diversity was shown by TSTEM and TPEX subsets, whereas comparatively lower diversity was seen in effector memory subsets. Clonotypes were shared with effector memory cells by both stem-like subsets, but only minimal overlap was found between TSTEM and TPEX repertoires, suggesting distinct antigen spectra.

CDR1 is given as SNHLY and CDR2 as FYNNEI, both from the germline V gene. The CDR3 runs 14 amino acids, cysteine and phenylalanine included. No DNA was logged. As for this clonotype: Its antigen is not yet known.

A Human TCR Profiling Kit was used to prepare UMI-labeled 5' RACE TCRbeta libraries. Every TCRbeta library was prepared in parallel with an identical number of PCR cycles. The original methods were these. Each TCRbeta library contained between roughly 2,700 and 20,000 functional CDR3beta clonotypes. MIGEC 1.2.9 handled UMI extraction and consensus assembly, with a minimum of three reads required per UMI. MiXCR 3.0.3 was used to extract the in-frame CDR3beta repertoires. After each sample was downsampled to 42,000 randomly selected UMIs, diversity metrics were computed in VDJtools 1.2.1. For each sample pair, the repertoire overlap metrics D, R and F2 were calculated in VDJtools using the top 3,000 clones. TCRdb reprocessed the reads into one record per CDR3 protein sequence, lacking DNA. The V and J calls here are based on TCRdb, not the publication. The sample has under 4,500 distinct CDR3 sequences on record. The ten largest clones take up approximately 33% of the sample.

Density gradient separation was used to isolate peripheral blood mononuclear cells from buffy coats of healthy donors. In the study, negative magnetic separation with EasySep or MojoSort CD8+ T cell isolation kits was used to enrich total CD8+ T cells. An RNeasy Mini Kit was used to extract total RNA from duplicate vials of some 160,000 sorted CD8+ T cells per subset. PBMCs were used either fresh or after cryopreservation in fetal bovine serum containing 10% DMSO. Fluorescence-activated cell sorting on a FACSAria III was used to sort the CD8+ T cell subsets to purity. The chain uses TRBV2 and TRBJ2-7. The sequencing input was CD8+ T cells from PBMCs. This clonotype originated in a human donor in good health. CDR3 region: CASSEENQTYEQYF.